One sample yielded the 2 T cell receptor beta chains listed below, sequenced in a study of a mutant IDH1 vaccine in newly diagnosed glioma. These receptors' targets are unknown. The time point: week 5, during vaccination. Every vaccine dose comprised 300 ug of mutant IDH1 20-mer peptide plus topical imiquimod. Clones were read by immunoSEQ multiplex PCR, and TCRdb kept only the in-frame ones, dropping some. This sample carries 49,000 or so clones, around 78% of them seen once, and the ten largest clones take around 2%. Source: PBMCs, taken from a glioma patient whose treatment included an IDH1 peptide vaccine. These receptors were collected from a woman between 40 and 50 years old with glioma.

V gene TRBV19 combines with J gene TRBJ1-5; TRBD1 matches at 9 bases. V was clipped by 3 bases and J by 6 bases; unmatched bases: 0. The CDR3 runs to 13 residues. Germline V gene lookup returns CDR1 LNHDA and CDR2 SQIVND (reference sequence). The CDR3 loop is CASSMDRGQPQHF. The CDR3 nucleotides read TGTGCCAGTAGTATGGACAGGGGTCAGCCCCAGCATTTT.

J is TRBJ2-7 and V is TRBV28; perhaps TRBD2 as D (5 bases). Germline V gene lookup returns CDR1 MDHEN and CDR2 SYDVKM. This CDR3 contains 15 residues. The germline V and J ends were trimmed by 5 bases and 0 bases, with 14 bases remaining between them. CDR3 nucleotide sequence: TGTGCCAGCAGTCTCTGGCGGGCGTACTCCTACGAGCAGTACTTC. This codes for CASSLWRAYSYEQYF.